The present entry profiles one T cell receptor (beta chain) with its context. The record originates from a study of blood T cell repertoires in COVID-19. Study background: Italy, Spain and the United States were the sources of the convalescent and acute COVID-19 samples. Sources were T cells, B-cell-depleted T cells, or PBMCs; the material itself was cDNA or gDNA.

CDR3 length: 14 residues. Germline V gene lookup returns CDR1 LGHDT and CDR2 YNNKEL (reference sequence). Losses at the gene ends were 4 bases for V and 6 bases for J; bases not matched to a gene: 5. The table came from immunoSEQ multiplex PCR; TCRdb's copy has only in-frame clones and leaves some out. The repertoire holds 110,000 to 150,000 clones, with 70% to 80% as singletons. The Seattle patients joined while their infection was active and were tracked longitudinally afterward. The source of this sequence is a woman aged 70-85 years with COVID-19, enrolled during active disease. The chain uses TRBV3-1 (or the pseudogene TRBV3-2) and TRBJ2-7; TRBD2 aligns across 11 bases. Sequenced material: peripheral blood. CDR3 loop: CASSRSGGAVEQYF. CDR3 DNA sequence: TGTGCCAGCAGCCGTAGCGGGGGGGCGGTCGAGCAGTACTTC.